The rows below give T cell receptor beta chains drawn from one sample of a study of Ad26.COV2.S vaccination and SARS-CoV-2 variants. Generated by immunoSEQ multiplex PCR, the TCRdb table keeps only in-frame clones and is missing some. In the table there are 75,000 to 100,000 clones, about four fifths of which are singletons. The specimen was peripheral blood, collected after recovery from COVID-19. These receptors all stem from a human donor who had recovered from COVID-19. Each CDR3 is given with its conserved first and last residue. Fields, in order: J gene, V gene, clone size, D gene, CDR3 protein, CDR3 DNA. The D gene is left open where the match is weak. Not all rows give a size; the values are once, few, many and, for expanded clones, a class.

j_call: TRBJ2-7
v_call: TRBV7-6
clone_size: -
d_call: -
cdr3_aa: CASSSGTRVGEQYF
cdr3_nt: TGTGCCAGCAGCTCCGGGACAAGGGTGGGGGAGCAGTACTTC

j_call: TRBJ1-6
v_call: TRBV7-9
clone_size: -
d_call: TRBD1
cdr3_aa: CASSQQGISYNSPLHF
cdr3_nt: TGTGCCAGCAGCCAACAGGGGATCTCCTATAATTCACCCCTCCACTTT

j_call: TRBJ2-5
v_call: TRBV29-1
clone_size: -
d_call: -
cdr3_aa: CSGLGEATQETQYF
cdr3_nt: TGCAGCGGCCTTGGGGAGGCTACCCAAGAGACCCAGTACTTC

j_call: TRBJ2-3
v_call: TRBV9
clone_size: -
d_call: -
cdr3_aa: CASSVDTNTRTDTQYF
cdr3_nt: TGTGCCAGCAGCGTAGACACGAACACCCGCACAGATACGCAGTATTTT

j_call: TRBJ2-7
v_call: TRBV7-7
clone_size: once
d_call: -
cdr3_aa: CASSLRQGPYEQYF
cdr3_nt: TGTGCCAGCAGCTTAAGGCAGGGCCCCTACGAGCAGTACTTC

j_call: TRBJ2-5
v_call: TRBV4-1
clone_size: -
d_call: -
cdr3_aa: CASSPGLSQETQYF
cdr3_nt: TGCGCCAGCAGCCCAGGCTTATCCCAAGAGACCCAGTACTTC

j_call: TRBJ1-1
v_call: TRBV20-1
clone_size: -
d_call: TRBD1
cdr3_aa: CSASPGRTGGEGAFF
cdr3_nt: TGCAGTGCTAGTCCTGGGCGAACAGGGGGCGAGGGAGCTTTCTTT

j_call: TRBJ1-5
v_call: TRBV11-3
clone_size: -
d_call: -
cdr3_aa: CASSLTGRYSNQPQHF
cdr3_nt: TGTGCCAGCAGCCTCACAGGGCGCTATAGCAATCAGCCCCAGCATTTT

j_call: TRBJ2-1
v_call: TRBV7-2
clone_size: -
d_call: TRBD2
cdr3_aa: CASSLTSGREQFF
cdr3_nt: TGTGCCAGCAGCTTGACTAGCGGGAGGGAGCAGTTCTTC

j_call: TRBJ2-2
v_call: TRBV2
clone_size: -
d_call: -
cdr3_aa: CASSGVNTGELFF
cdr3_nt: TGTGCCAGCAGTGGAGTAAACACCGGGGAGCTGTTTTTT

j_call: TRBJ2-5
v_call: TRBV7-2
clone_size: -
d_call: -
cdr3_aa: CASSLLNTETQYF
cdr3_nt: TGTGCCAGCAGCTTGCTTAACACCGAGACCCAGTACTTC

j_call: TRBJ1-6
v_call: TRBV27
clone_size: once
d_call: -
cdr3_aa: CASSYLWSYNSPLHF
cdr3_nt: TGTGCCAGCAGCTATCTATGGTCCTATAATTCACCCCTCCACTTT

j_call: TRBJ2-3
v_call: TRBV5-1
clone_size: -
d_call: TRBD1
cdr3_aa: CASSLDEGAGGTDTQYF
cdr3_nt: TGCGCCAGCAGCTTGGACGAGGGGGCAGGGGGCACAGATACGCAGTATTTT

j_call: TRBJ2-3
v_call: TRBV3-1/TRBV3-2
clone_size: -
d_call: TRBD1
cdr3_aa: CASSQAEGQRTDTQYF
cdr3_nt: TGTGCCAGCAGCCAAGCCGAGGGACAGCGCACAGATACGCAGTATTTT

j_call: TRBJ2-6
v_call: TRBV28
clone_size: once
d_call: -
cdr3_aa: CASTPTPGSGANVLTF
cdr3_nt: TGTGCCAGTACCCCAACCCCGGGCTCTGGGGCCAACGTCCTGACTTTC

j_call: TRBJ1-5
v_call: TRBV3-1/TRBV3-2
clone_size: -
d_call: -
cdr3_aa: CASSQDGNFNQPQHF
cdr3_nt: TGTGCCAGCAGCCAAGATGGCAACTTTAATCAGCCCCAGCATTTT

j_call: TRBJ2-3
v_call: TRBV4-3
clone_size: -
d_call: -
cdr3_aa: CASSQDAPGIESDTQYF
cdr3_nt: TGCGCCAGCAGCCAAGATGCCCCCGGGATTGAGTCAGATACGCAGTATTTT

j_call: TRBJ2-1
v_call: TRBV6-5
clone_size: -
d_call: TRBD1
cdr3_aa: CASRPRDRSSQFF
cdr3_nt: TGTGCCAGCAGACCTCGGGACAGGTCGAGTCAGTTCTTC

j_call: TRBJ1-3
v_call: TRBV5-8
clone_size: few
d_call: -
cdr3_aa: CASSAEQGQVFNTIYF
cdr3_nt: TGTGCCAGCAGCGCGGAACAGGGTCAGGTCTTCAACACCATATATTTT

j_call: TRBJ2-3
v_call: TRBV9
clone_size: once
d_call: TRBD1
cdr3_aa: CASSATTGGTADTQYF
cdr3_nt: TGTGCCAGCAGCGCGACGACAGGGGGCACGGCAGATACGCAGTATTTT

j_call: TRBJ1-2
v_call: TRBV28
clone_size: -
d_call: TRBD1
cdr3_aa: CASSPQGQGRYYGYTF
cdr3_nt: TGTGCCAGCAGTCCCCAAGGACAGGGGCGTTACTATGGCTACACCTTC

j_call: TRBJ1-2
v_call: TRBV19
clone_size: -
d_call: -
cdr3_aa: CASSIRGAVGYTF
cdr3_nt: TGTGCCAGTAGTATTCGGGGGGCAGTTGGCTACACCTTC

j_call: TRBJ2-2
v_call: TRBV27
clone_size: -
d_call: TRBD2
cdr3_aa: CASSRRGRAPTNTGELFF
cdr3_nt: TGTGCCAGCAGTAGGCGCGGGAGGGCCCCTACGAACACCGGGGAGCTGTTTTTT

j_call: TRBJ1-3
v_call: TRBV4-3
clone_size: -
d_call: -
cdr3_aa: CASSQGTSSGNTIYF
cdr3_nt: TGCGCCAGCAGCCAAGGGACAAGCTCTGGAAACACCATATATTTT

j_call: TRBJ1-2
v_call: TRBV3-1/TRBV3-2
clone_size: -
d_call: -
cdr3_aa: CASSQDQVYGYTF
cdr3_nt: TGTGCCAGCAGCCAAGATCAGGTCTATGGCTACACCTTC

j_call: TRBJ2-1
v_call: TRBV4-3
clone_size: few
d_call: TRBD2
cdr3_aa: CASSQDVAGGPSEQFF
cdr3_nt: TGCGCCAGCAGCCAAGATGTAGCGGGAGGGCCTAGCGAGCAGTTCTTC

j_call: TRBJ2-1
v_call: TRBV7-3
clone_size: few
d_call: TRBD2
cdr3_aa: CASSAGLAGINEQFF
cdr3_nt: TGTGCCAGCAGCGCCGGACTAGCGGGCATCAATGAGCAGTTCTTC

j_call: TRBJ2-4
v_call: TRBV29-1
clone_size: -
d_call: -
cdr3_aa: CSVRPTLAKNIQYF
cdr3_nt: TGCAGCGTACGACCGACCTTAGCCAAAAACATTCAGTACTTC

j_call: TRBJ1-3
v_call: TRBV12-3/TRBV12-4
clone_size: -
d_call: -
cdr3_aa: CASRTHTIYF
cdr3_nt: TGTGCCAGCAGGACACACACCATATATTTT

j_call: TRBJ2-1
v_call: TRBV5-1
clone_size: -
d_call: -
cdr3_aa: CASSSGRNEQFF
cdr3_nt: TGCGCCAGCAGCTCCGGACGCAATGAGCAGTTCTTC

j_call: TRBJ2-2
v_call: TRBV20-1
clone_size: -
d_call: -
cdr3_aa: CSASLVGELFF
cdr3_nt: TGCAGTGCTAGTTTAGTCGGGGAGCTGTTTTTT

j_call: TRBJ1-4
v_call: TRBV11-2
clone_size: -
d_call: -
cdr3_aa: CASSSQAGNEKLFF
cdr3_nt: TGTGCCAGCAGCTCACAGGCGGGGAATGAAAAACTGTTTTTT

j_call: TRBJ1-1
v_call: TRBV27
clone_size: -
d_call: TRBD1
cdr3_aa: CASSSFRGVNTEAFF
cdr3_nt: TGTGCCAGCAGTTCATTCAGGGGGGTGAACACTGAAGCTTTCTTT

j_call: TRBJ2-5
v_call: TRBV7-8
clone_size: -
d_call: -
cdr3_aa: CASSLRTGILAPSDF
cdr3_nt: TGTGCCAGCAGCCTAAGGACAGGGATACTAGCGCCATCAGACTTC

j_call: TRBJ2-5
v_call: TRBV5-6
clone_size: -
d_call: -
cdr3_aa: CASSFPGTANQETQYF
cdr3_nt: TGTGCCAGCAGCTTCCCCGGGACGGCGAACCAAGAGACCCAGTACTTC

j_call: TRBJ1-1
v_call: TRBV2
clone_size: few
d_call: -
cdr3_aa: CASTPWALNTEAFF
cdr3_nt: TGTGCCAGCACCCCGTGGGCCCTGAACACTGAAGCTTTCTTT

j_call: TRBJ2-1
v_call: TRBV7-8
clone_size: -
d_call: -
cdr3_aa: CASSLGRRGHNEQFF
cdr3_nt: TGTGCCAGCAGCTTAGGTCGGAGGGGACACAATGAGCAGTTCTTC

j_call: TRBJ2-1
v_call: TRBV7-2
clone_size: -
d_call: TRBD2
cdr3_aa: CASSLLPRTSGGFYNEQFF
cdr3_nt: TGTGCCAGCAGCTTATTGCCCCGGACTAGCGGGGGATTTTACAATGAGCAGTTCTTC

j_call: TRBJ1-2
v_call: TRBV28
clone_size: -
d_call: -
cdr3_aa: CASTLNGEVYGYTF
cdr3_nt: TGTGCCAGCACCCTGAACGGGGAGGTCTATGGCTACACCTTC

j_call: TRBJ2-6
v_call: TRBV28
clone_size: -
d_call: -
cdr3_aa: CASRTPSGANVLTF
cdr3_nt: TGTGCCAGCCGGACGCCCTCTGGGGCCAACGTCCTGACTTTC

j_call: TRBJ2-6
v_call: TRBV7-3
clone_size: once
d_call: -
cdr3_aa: CASSPWGTGANVLTF
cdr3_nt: TGTGCCAGCAGCCCCTGGGGGACTGGGGCCAACGTCCTGACTTTC

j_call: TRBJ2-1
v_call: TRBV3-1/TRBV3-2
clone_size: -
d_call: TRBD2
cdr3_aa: CASSQARTSGPNEQFF
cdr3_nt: TGTGCCAGCAGCCAAGCGAGGACTAGCGGGCCCAATGAGCAGTTCTTC

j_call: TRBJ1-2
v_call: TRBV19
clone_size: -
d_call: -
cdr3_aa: CASREEARGYTF
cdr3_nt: TGTGCCAGTAGGGAGGAGGCGAGGGGCTACACCTTC

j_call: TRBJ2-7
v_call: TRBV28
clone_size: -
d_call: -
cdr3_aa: CASTVGGRTYEQYF
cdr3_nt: TGTGCCAGCACCGTCGGAGGCAGAACCTACGAGCAGTACTTC

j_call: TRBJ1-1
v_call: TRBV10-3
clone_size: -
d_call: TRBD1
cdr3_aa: CAISWTGGARNTEAFF
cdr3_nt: TGTGCCATCAGCTGGACAGGGGGCGCGCGGAACACTGAAGCTTTCTTT

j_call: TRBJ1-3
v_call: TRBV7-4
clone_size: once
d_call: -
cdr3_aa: CASSLPPDRIGNTIYF
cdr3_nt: TGTGCCAGCAGCCTTCCTCCCGACCGGATTGGAAACACCATATATTTT

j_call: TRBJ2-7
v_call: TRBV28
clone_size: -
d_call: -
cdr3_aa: CASSRPKTGTLAYEQYF
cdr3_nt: TGTGCCAGCAGCCGACCCAAAACCGGGACGTTAGCATACGAGCAGTACTTC

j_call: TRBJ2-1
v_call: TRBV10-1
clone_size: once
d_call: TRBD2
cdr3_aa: CASSYGTSGRAQLQFF
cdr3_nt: TGCGCCAGCAGCTACGGGACTAGCGGGAGGGCACAGCTCCAGTTCTTC